This T cell receptor beta chain was documented in a study of spatial heterogeneity in lung cancer. Study-level background: Combinations of a unique TCR and a UMI were tallied in raw reads, and on average each appeared more than ten times. General study results and limits: More often at tumor resection than at routine follow-up, ubiquitous expanded tumor TCRs were detected in the blood.

Unique molecular identifiers, one per molecule, were present on every TCR cDNA molecule. TCRdb re-derived calls from the 5' RACE reads in MiXCR, one entry per CDR3 protein. The sample yields 10,000 to 14,000 distinct CDR3 sequences, about 9.4% seen once. This clonotype was counted ten times or more. Its cognate antigen is unknown. As to time point: blood at routine non-recurrence follow-up after resection. V gave up 5 bases and J gave up 1 base, with 15 bases separating them. Looked up from germline, CDR1 is SGHAT and CDR2 is FQNNGV. This CDR3 has 15 residues. The chain recombines TRBV11-2 with TRBJ2-7; D tentatively reads TRBD1 or TRBD2 (5 bases each). Sequenced here: PBMCs, sampled at follow-up. This receptor was identified in a female donor with early-stage non-small cell lung cancer. The CDR3 DNA sequence: TGTGCCAGCAGCATGTCCGGGACCCTGTCCTACGAGCAGTACTTC. It encodes CASSMSGTLSYEQYF.